The 23 T cell receptor beta chains given below trace back to one sample, sequenced in a study of cytomegalovirus exposure and HLA in healthy donors (dated by TCRdb to the late 2010s). The library relied on the immunoSEQ multiplex PCR assay. For the multiplex PCR, a mixture combining 60 forward primers for TCR Vbeta segments and 13 reverse primers for TCR Jbeta segments was used. The table comes from immuneACCESS by way of TCRdb, which keeps in-frame sequences with V and J called. Part of the clones is missing from these tables; in studies checked, under half for an unresolved V gene and the rest for unknown reasons. This sample holds roughly 180,000 clones; about 83% were observed only once. The ten largest clonotypes hold approximately 2.6% of the sample. Sequencing input: PBMCs. The source is a female donor in good health and CMV-seronegative.

With respect to this clone: A junction boundary mismatches the germline segment, possibly from a read error. The chain is built from TRBV7-9 and TRBJ1-6; no firm D call. Germline assignment: CDR1 SEHNR and CDR2 FQNEAQ (reference sequence). The CDR3 sequence is 16 residues long. CDR3 loop: CSSSLAHNSYNSPLHF. Here the CDR3 DNA reads TGTTCCAGCAGCTTAGCACATAACTCCTATAATTCACCCCTCCACTTT.

The V and J genes are TRBV5-1 and TRBJ2-3; 8 bases match TRBD1. Germline CDR1 and CDR2: SGHRS and YFSETQ. CDR3 length: 14 amino acids. The trim removed 4 bases at V and 2 bases at J, leaving 3 bases unmatched. The CDR3: CASSRTGFTDTQYF. CDR3 sequence (DNA): TGCGCCAGCAGCCGGACAGGGTTCACAGATACGCAGTATTTT.

This clone was detected only a few times. The V gene is TRBV13, the J gene TRBJ1-2; D may be TRBD1 (6 bases). The CDR3 length is 13 residues. CDR1 is PRHDT, CDR2 FYEKMQ, per germline (reference sequence). Trimming shortened V by 5 bases and J by 8 bases, and 15 bases separated the two germline ends. As DNA, the CDR3 is TGTGCCAGCAGCCCTAACAGGGATGGGGGCTACACCTTC. Its translation is CASSPNRDGGYTF. Filled out from reference TRBV13 and TRBJ1-2, the complete variable domain reads AAGVIQSPRHLIKEKRETATLKCYPIPRHDTVYWYQQGPGQDPQFLISFYEKMQSDKGSIPDRFSAQQFSDYHSELNMSSLELGDSALYFCASSPNRDGGYTFGSGTRLTVV.

This chain connects TRBV7-3 to TRBJ2-3; the match to TRBD2 covers 7 bases. V dropped 3 bases and J dropped 0; count of bases not matched to a gene: 6. This CDR3 region has 16 residues. CDR1 is SGHTA, CDR2 FQGTGA, per germline. In DNA form, the CDR3 reads TGTGCCAGCAGCTTGTGGGGCGGGGGTAGCACAGATACGCAGTATTTT. Translating gives CASSLWGGGSTDTQYF.

The J gene is TRBJ1-2, the V gene TRBV28, with 8 positions matching TRBD1. CDR1 and CDR2 (germline): MDHEN, SYDVKM. The V gene end was trimmed by 2 bases and the J gene end by 7 bases; junction bases not matched to a gene: 12. This CDR3 has 16 amino acids. This CDR3 reads CASSLASPGGIFGYTF. CDR3 nucleotide sequence: TGTGCCAGCAGTTTAGCCAGTCCAGGGGGCATTTTTGGCTACACCTTC.

CDR3 amino acids: CAISSSGMLLNEQFF. CDR3 nucleotides: TGTGCCATCAGTTCTAGCGGGATGTTGCTCAATGAGCAGTTCTTC. V gene TRBV10-3 combines with J gene TRBJ2-1; 9 nucleotides line up with TRBD2. Germline V gene sequence: CDR1 ENHRY, CDR2 SYGVKD. V shed 5 bases and J 6 bases; nucleotides not matched to a gene: 8. The CDR3 is 15 residues long.

DNA for the CDR3: TGTGCCAGCAGTCTCGGCGGGGGGTCGAGCTCCTACAATGAGCAGTTCTTC. It encodes CASSLGGGSSSYNEQFF. The gene calls are TRBV2 and TRBJ2-1; the match to TRBD2 covers 8 bases. The V segment lost 5 bases and the J segment 0 bases; nucleotides outside the gene matches: 9. From germline, CDR1 is SNHLY and CDR2 FYNNEI. The CDR3 is made up of 17 amino acids.

The chain links TRBV21-1 to TRBJ2-5; the D call TRBD2 from the table was never checked on the DNA. Gene TRBJ2-7 matches the end of the DNA better, so the J call may be wrong. TRBV21-1 corresponds to a pseudogene. CDR3 length equals 14 residues. The CDR3 is CASSIDFQTYEQYF. CDR3 in DNA: TGTGCCAGCAGCATCGACTTTCAAACCTACGAGCAGTACTTC.

This rearrangement joins TRBV11-2 to TRBJ2-5; D ambiguous. The J call may not be correct, given that the DNA end is closer to TRBJ2-7. This CDR3 comprises 11 residues. Germline lookup yields CDR1 SGHAT and CDR2 FQNNGV. In DNA, the CDR3 is TGTGCCAGCAGCGCTACCTACGAGCAGTACTTC. The encoded protein is CASSATYEQYF.

The chain carries TRBV7-9 and TRBJ2-7; TRBD2 agrees at 14 bases. V lost 5 bases to trimming and J lost 2 bases; unmatched junction nucleotides: 8. This CDR3 region has 17 residues. Germline V gives CDR1 SEHNR, CDR2 FQNEAQ (reference sequence). CDR3 DNA sequence: TGTGCCAGCAGCCAGGGGACTAGCGGGAGAGGGGCCTACGAGCAGTACTTC. Translation: CASSQGTSGRGAYEQYF.

The J gene is TRBJ1-2, the V gene TRBV19; D may be TRBD1 (5 bases). The V gene lost 4 bases and the J gene lost 8 bases, with 11 bases spanning the gap. CDR1 is LNHDA and CDR2 is SQIVND in the germline V gene (reference sequence). CDR3 length: 12 residues. The CDR3 sequence: CASSTVQGGYTF. Here the CDR3 DNA reads TGTGCCAGTAGTACTGTTCAGGGAGGCTACACCTTC.

The chain links TRBV7-8 to TRBJ1-6; 7 nucleotides agree with TRBD1. Germline V gene sequence: CDR1 SGHVS, CDR2 FQNEAQ. After removal of 2 bases from V and 7 bases from J, the junction contained 2 bases not matched to a gene. The CDR3 is 14 amino acids. The CDR3 sequence: CASSLKQGNSPLHF. CDR3 coding DNA: TGTGCCAGCAGCTTAAAACAGGGGAATTCACCCCTCCACTTT.

This clone has only a few counts. The rearrangement joins TRBV7-9 to TRBJ2-3; the match to TRBD2 covers 7 bases. The V segment lost 7 bases and the J segment 5 bases; nucleotides outside the gene matches: 6. The germline V gene encodes CDR1 SEHNR and CDR2 FQNEAQ (reference sequence). The CDR3 totals 13 residues. In DNA form, the CDR3 reads TGTGCCAGCACCATATGGGGGGGAGATACGCAGTATTTT. The encoded protein is CASTIWGGDTQYF.

This sequence joins TRBV30 and TRBJ2-5; D call uncertain. The V end was cut by 0 bases, the J end by 4 bases, with 9 bases between. This CDR3 is built from 13 residues. Germline V gene lookup returns CDR1 GTSNPN and CDR2 SVGIG (reference sequence). Written as DNA, the CDR3 is TGTGCCTGGAGTGTAAGAAGCGTAGAGACCCAGTACTTC. Translation: CAWSVRSVETQYF.

The CDR3 is CASSYSRGIGYTF. The CDR3 DNA reads TGTGCCAGCAGTTACTCCAGGGGGATTGGCTACACCTTC. The rearrangement links TRBV6-5 to TRBJ1-2; 7 bases agree with TRBD1. V gave up 0 bases and J gave up 7 bases; unmatched junction bases: 2. Looked up from germline, CDR1 is MNHEY and CDR2 is SVGAGI. The CDR3 is made up of 13 amino acids.

Only a few counts were recorded for this clone. V and J are TRBV6-1 and TRBJ1-2; possible D gene TRBD1, 6 bases. CDR1 MNHNS and CDR2 SASEGT come from the germline V gene. The CDR3 sequence is 12 residues long. V dropped 3 bases and J dropped 11 bases, with 13 bases sitting between them. CDR3 region: CASSDQGRGYTF. CDR3 sequence (DNA): TGTGCCAGCAGTGATCAGGGGAGAGGGTACACCTTC.

This rearrangement joins TRBV30 to TRBJ1-4; unclear D gene. CDR3 length: 14 amino acids. The V and J ends lost 1 base and 7 bases respectively, with 13 bases between them. Germline V gene sequence: CDR1 GTSNPN, CDR2 SVGIG (reference sequence). CDR3 protein: CAWSGSVSGEKLFF. CDR3 DNA sequence: TGTGCCTGGAGTGGAAGTGTTTCGGGTGAAAAACTGTTTTTT.

The V and J genes are TRBV7-3 and TRBJ2-1, with TRBD2 matching over 11 bases. This CDR3 region has 16 residues. V lost 3 bases and J lost 9; bases outside the gene matches: 10. Germline loops: CDR1 SGHTA, CDR2 FQGTGA. The CDR3 DNA reads as TGTGCCAGCAGCTTGAGTGCGACTAGCGGGAACGGTGAGCAGTTCTTC. Translating it yields CASSLSATSGNGEQFF. Using reference TRBV7-3 and TRBJ2-1 for the parts outside the CDR3, the full variable domain is GAGVSQTPSNKVTEKGKYVELRCDPISGHTALYWYRQSLGQGPEFLIYFQGTGAADDSGLPNDRFFAVRPEGSVSTLKIQRTERGDSAVYLCASSLSATSGNGEQFFGPGTRLTVL.

This clone was picked up a small number of times. The chain recombines TRBV5-1 with TRBJ2-1; TRBD2 agrees at 7 bases. The CDR3 runs to 14 residues. The germline gives CDR1 SGHRS, CDR2 YFSETQ. V was clipped by 4 bases and J by 7 bases; unmatched bases: 8. CDR3 coding DNA: TGCGCCAGCAGCCCGGGGGAGGGGACGAATGAGCAGTTCTTC. Residues: CASSPGEGTNEQFF. Full variable domain (outside the CDR3, taken from reference TRBV5-1 and TRBJ2-1): KAGVTQTPRYLIKTRGQQVTLSCSPISGHRSVSWYQQTPGQGLQFLFEYFSETQRNKGNFPGRFSGRQFSNSRSEMNVSTLELGDSALYLCASSPGEGTNEQFFGPGTRLTVL.

This chain joins TRBV5-6 and TRBJ2-1; TRBD2 matches at 9 bases. This CDR3 has 14 amino acids. Germline V gives CDR1 SGHDT, CDR2 YYEEEE. J gave up 7 bases and V 1 base, and 3 bases lay outside the gene matches. CDR3 in amino acids: CASSLIAGANEQFF. Written as DNA, the CDR3 is TGTGCCAGCAGCTTGATAGCGGGAGCGAATGAGCAGTTCTTC.

The chain is built from TRBV2 and TRBJ1-2, with D perhaps TRBD1 (5 bases). V gave up 5 bases and J gave up 6 bases, with 10 bases separating them. Looked up from germline, CDR1 is SNHLY and CDR2 is FYNNEI. The CDR3 runs to 12 residues. Here the CDR3 reads CASSRRGNGYTF. In DNA, the CDR3 is TGTGCCAGCAGTCGACGGGGGAATGGCTACACCTTC.

This clone turned up a few times. The V and J genes are TRBV7-3 and TRBJ1-1; 8 bases are a match to TRBD1. This CDR3 region has 19 residues. V gave up 1 base and J gave up 3 bases; unmatched junction bases: 16. Germline CDR1 SGHTA, CDR2 FQGTGA. The CDR3 DNA is TGTGCCAGCAGCTTAAGACCCACTACAGGGGGAGAAGGCGACACTGAAGCTTTCTTT. Its translation: CASSLRPTTGGEGDTEAFF.

This clone was observed a few times. The V and J genes are TRBV27 and TRBJ2-3, with a weak D call TRBD2 (6 bases). The CDR3 totals 17 residues. Germline loops: CDR1 MNHEY, CDR2 SMNVEV (reference sequence). Trimming took 6 bases from V and 0 from J, leaving 19 bases between them. The CDR3 reads CASSLTPRGLSTDTQYF. The CDR3 DNA is TGTGCCAGCAGCCTTACCCCCCGGGGGTTGAGCACAGATACGCAGTATTTT.